These T cell receptor beta chains were read from a single sample in a study of graft-versus-host responses after intestinal transplantation. Sequenced by immunoSEQ multiplex PCR; TCRdb stores in-frame clones only, minus some. The sample consists of around 78,000 clones, around 86% of them appearing once. No antigen is known for these receptors. The sample in question was unstimulated CD8+ T cells sorted from spleen or lymph node cells, obtained before transplant. These receptors originate from a human donor who was the organ donor for an intestinal transplant. Both conserved end residues are part of each CDR3. Each record gives: J gene, clone size, V gene, D gene, CDR3 protein, CDR3 DNA. D genes are given only for firm matches. Part of the rows lack a size; the others show once, few, many or a class for expanded clones.

J: TRBJ2-7
size: medium-sized
V: TRBV20-1
D: TRBD2
CDR3: CSAPSGVWEYF
DNA: TGCAGTGCTCCTAGCGGGGTTTGGGAGTACTTC

J: TRBJ1-1
size: -
V: TRBV4-2
D: -
CDR3: CASSRGFLNTEAFF
DNA: TGTGCCAGCAGCCGGGGATTTTTGAACACTGAAGCTTTCTTT

J: TRBJ1-4
size: -
V: TRBV11-2
D: -
CDR3: CASSLDFEKLFF
DNA: TGTGCCAGCAGCTTAGATTTTGAAAAACTGTTTTTT

J: TRBJ2-7
size: -
V: TRBV18
D: -
CDR3: CASSPVTEPYEQYF
DNA: TGTGCCAGCTCACCGGTGACGGAGCCCTACGAGCAGTACTTC

J: TRBJ2-2
size: -
V: TRBV28
D: TRBD2
CDR3: CASSFGGAHTGELFF
DNA: TGTGCCAGCAGTTTCGGGGGGGCCCACACCGGGGAGCTGTTTTTT

J: TRBJ1-1
size: -
V: TRBV11-2
D: -
CDR3: CASSLGYLPLNTEAFF
DNA: TGTGCCAGCAGCTTAGGCTATCTGCCCCTGAACACTGAAGCTTTCTTT

J: TRBJ1-2
size: -
V: TRBV6-1
D: -
CDR3: CASSEAGIYGYTF
DNA: TGTGCCAGCAGTGAGGCAGGAATCTATGGCTACACCTTC

J: TRBJ2-7
size: -
V: TRBV2
D: -
CDR3: CASLSYEQYF
DNA: TGTGCCAGCCTCTCCTACGAGCAGTACTTC

J: TRBJ1-2
size: -
V: TRBV7-9
D: -
CDR3: CASSLAASGYTF
DNA: TGTGCCAGCAGCTTAGCGGCGAGTGGCTACACCTTC

J: TRBJ2-1
size: -
V: TRBV6-1
D: -
CDR3: CASSDSKFF
DNA: TGTGCCAGCAGTGACAGCAAGTTCTTC

J: TRBJ1-1
size: -
V: TRBV27
D: -
CDR3: CASSLALGAEAFF
DNA: TGTGCCAGCAGTTTAGCCTTGGGGGCTGAAGCTTTCTTT

J: TRBJ2-7
size: -
V: TRBV7-6
D: TRBD1
CDR3: CASSLRQGSKKQYF
DNA: TGTGCCAGCAGCTTGAGACAGGGGAGTAAAAAGCAGTACTTC

J: TRBJ2-1
size: -
V: TRBV2
D: -
CDR3: CATPRPSSYNEQFF
DNA: TGTGCCACCCCGCGACCCAGCTCCTACAATGAGCAGTTCTTC

J: TRBJ1-2
size: -
V: TRBV2
D: TRBD1
CDR3: CASSAWTGANYGYTF
DNA: TGTGCCAGCAGTGCATGGACAGGGGCGAACTATGGCTACACCTTC

J: TRBJ2-2
size: once
V: TRBV28
D: -
CDR3: CASSLFYREDTGELFF
DNA: TGTGCCAGCAGTTTATTTTATAGGGAGGACACCGGGGAGCTGTTTTTT

J: TRBJ2-3
size: few
V: TRBV4-2
D: -
CDR3: CASSQPGIHTDTQYF
DNA: TGTGCCAGCAGCCAACCGGGGATCCACACAGATACGCAGTATTTT

J: TRBJ2-7
size: -
V: TRBV6-6
D: -
CDR3: CASSIRDTSYEQYF
DNA: TGTGCCAGCAGTATCCGGGACACCTCCTACGAGCAGTACTTC

J: TRBJ2-7
size: medium-sized
V: TRBV7-9
D: TRBD2
CDR3: CASSFVGLAEQYF
DNA: TGTGCCAGCAGCTTCGTGGGACTAGCTGAGCAGTACTTC

J: TRBJ2-1
size: -
V: TRBV2
D: TRBD1
CDR3: CARTTGGSYNEQFF
DNA: TGTGCCAGGACAACAGGGGGCAGCTACAATGAGCAGTTCTTC

J: TRBJ2-3
size: -
V: TRBV10-1
D: -
CDR3: CASSETTQTSPDTQYF
DNA: TGCGCCAGCAGTGAGACTACTCAGACTTCCCCAGATACGCAGTATTTT

J: TRBJ1-1
size: -
V: TRBV7-2
D: -
CDR3: CASSPGREQEAFF
DNA: TGTGCCAGCAGCCCAGGGAGGGAGCAAGAAGCTTTCTTT

J: TRBJ1-1
size: -
V: TRBV7-3
D: TRBD1
CDR3: CASSLTGQGEAFF
DNA: TGTGCCAGCAGCTTGACCGGACAGGGTGAAGCTTTCTTT

J: TRBJ2-2
size: -
V: TRBV25-1
D: -
CDR3: CASSGHERDGELFF
DNA: TGTGCCAGCAGTGGACACGAAAGGGACGGGGAGCTGTTTTTT

J: TRBJ1-4
size: -
V: TRBV6-1
D: -
CDR3: CASSEPGSSEKLFF
DNA: TGTGCCAGCAGTGAACCCGGGAGCAGTGAAAAACTGTTTTTT

J: TRBJ1-5
size: few
V: TRBV9
D: -
CDR3: CASSVHGSNQPQHF
DNA: TGTGCCAGCAGCGTACACGGTAGCAATCAGCCCCAGCATTTT

J: TRBJ1-1
size: once
V: TRBV28
D: -
CDR3: CASGATDFNTEAFF
DNA: TGTGCCAGCGGAGCGACTGATTTTAACACTGAAGCTTTCTTT

J: TRBJ1-3
size: -
V: TRBV15
D: -
CDR3: CATSRIAGNTIYF
DNA: TGTGCCACCAGCAGAATCGCTGGAAACACCATATATTTT

J: TRBJ2-1
size: -
V: TRBV9
D: TRBD2
CDR3: CASSVGGGAYNEQFF
DNA: TGTGCCAGCAGCGTAGGCGGGGGGGCCTACAATGAGCAGTTCTTC

J: TRBJ2-1
size: -
V: TRBV10-2
D: -
CDR3: CASSESLGFYNEQFF
DNA: TGCGCCAGCAGTGAGTCTTTGGGGTTCTACAATGAGCAGTTCTTC

J: TRBJ1-2
size: -
V: TRBV7-9
D: TRBD1
CDR3: CASSSTRTGEVGYTF
DNA: TGTGCCAGCAGCTCCACCCGGACAGGCGAAGTGGGCTACACCTTC

J: TRBJ1-1
size: once
V: TRBV15
D: -
CDR3: CATSRSRGNTEAFF
DNA: TGTGCCACCAGCAGGTCGAGAGGGAACACTGAAGCTTTCTTT

J: TRBJ1-3
size: -
V: TRBV7-4
D: -
CDR3: CASKGPSGNTIYF
DNA: TGTGCCAGCAAGGGCCCCTCTGGAAACACCATATATTTT

J: TRBJ1-2
size: -
V: TRBV7-3
D: -
CDR3: CASSLTLQFGHYGYTF
DNA: TGTGCCAGCAGCTTAACGTTACAGTTCGGGCACTATGGCTACACCTTC

J: TRBJ1-4
size: once
V: TRBV14
D: -
CDR3: CASSHQTDRNEKLFF
DNA: TGTGCCAGCAGCCATCAGACGGATAGAAATGAAAAACTGTTTTTT

J: TRBJ2-2
size: -
V: TRBV7-3
D: -
CDR3: CASSLTGMLSGELFF
DNA: TGTGCCAGCAGCTTAACGGGGATGCTATCCGGGGAGCTGTTTTTT

J: TRBJ1-2
size: -
V: TRBV9
D: TRBD1
CDR3: CASSGTGFYLGGLTF
DNA: TGTGCCAGCTCTGGGACAGGTTTTTATCTCGGAGGTTTAACCTTC

J: TRBJ1-6
size: -
V: TRBV28
D: -
CDR3: CASSRQAGGGEDSPLHF
DNA: TGTGCCAGCAGCCGACAAGCCGGGGGCGGGGAGGATTCACCCCTCCACTTT

J: TRBJ2-3
size: -
V: TRBV7-3
D: -
CDR3: CASSTRVDGTDTQYF
DNA: TGTGCCAGCAGCACCAGGGTTGATGGCACAGATACGCAGTATTTT

J: TRBJ2-7
size: -
V: TRBV27
D: -
CDR3: CASSSYYEQYF
DNA: TGTGCCAGCAGTTCATACTACGAGCAGTACTTC

J: TRBJ1-5
size: -
V: TRBV9
D: -
CDR3: CASSVGGGNQPQHF
DNA: TGTGCCAGCAGCGTAGGGGGGGGCAATCAGCCCCAGCATTTT

J: TRBJ2-7
size: -
V: TRBV27
D: -
CDR3: CASSLQGGVEQYF
DNA: TGTGCCAGCAGTTTGCAGGGGGGCGTCGAGCAGTACTTC

J: TRBJ2-1
size: -
V: TRBV6-5
D: TRBD1
CDR3: CASSEGTGDNEQFF
DNA: TGTGCCAGCAGTGAAGGGACAGGGGACAACGAGCAGTTCTTC

J: TRBJ2-5
size: -
V: TRBV5-1
D: -
CDR3: CASSSMVAEIETQYF
DNA: TGCGCCAGCAGCTCTATGGTGGCCGAAATAGAGACCCAGTACTTC

J: TRBJ1-4
size: -
V: TRBV6-1
D: -
CDR3: CASRPGTFNEKLFF
DNA: TGTGCCAGCAGGCCCGGGACTTTTAATGAAAAACTGTTTTTT

J: TRBJ1-1
size: once
V: TRBV2
D: -
CDR3: CASDKGRAVTEAFF
DNA: TGTGCCAGCGATAAGGGCAGGGCGGTCACTGAAGCTTTCTTT

J: TRBJ2-2
size: -
V: TRBV7-9
D: -
CDR3: CASSERAYTGELFF
DNA: TGTGCCAGCAGCGAAAGGGCGTACACCGGGGAGCTGTTTTTT

J: TRBJ2-1
size: -
V: TRBV13
D: -
CDR3: CASSLEGGQSDEQFF
DNA: TGTGCCAGCAGCTTAGAAGGGGGTCAGAGCGATGAGCAGTTCTTC

J: TRBJ1-1
size: -
V: TRBV25-1
D: -
CDR3: CASIAGAEAFF
DNA: TGTGCCAGCATCGCAGGGGCTGAAGCTTTCTTT

J: TRBJ2-3
size: -
V: TRBV5-4
D: -
CDR3: CASSLARTGRDTDTQYF
DNA: TGTGCCAGCAGCTTGGCCCGGACAGGGAGGGACACAGATACGCAGTATTTT

J: TRBJ2-1
size: -
V: TRBV7-9
D: TRBD2
CDR3: CASSFPGGGVDNEQFF
DNA: TGTGCCAGCAGCTTTCCCGGCGGGGGGGTGGACAATGAGCAGTTCTTC

J: TRBJ2-7
size: few
V: TRBV7-6
D: TRBD1
CDR3: CASSLGTGSYEQYF
DNA: TGTGCCAGCAGCTTGGGGACAGGCTCCTACGAGCAGTACTTC

J: TRBJ2-7
size: -
V: TRBV29-1
D: -
CDR3: CSVWVGGGLGSYEQYF
DNA: TGCAGCGTTTGGGTAGGAGGGGGGCTGGGGTCCTACGAGCAGTACTTC

J: TRBJ1-4
size: -
V: TRBV30
D: -
CDR3: CAWSALRTEKLFF
DNA: TGTGCCTGGAGTGCTCTCAGGACTGAAAAACTGTTTTTT

J: TRBJ2-2
size: -
V: TRBV19
D: TRBD2
CDR3: CASSRGVRGTGELFF
DNA: TGTGCCAGTAGTCGGGGGGTCCGAGGCACCGGGGAGCTGTTTTTT

J: TRBJ2-3
size: -
V: TRBV28
D: -
CDR3: CASSLNPTQYF
DNA: TGTGCCAGCAGTTTAAACCCCACGCAGTATTTT

J: TRBJ2-7
size: -
V: TRBV19
D: -
CDR3: CASSITSNSYEQYF
DNA: TGTGCCAGTAGTATAACTAGCAATTCGTACGAGCAGTACTTC

J: TRBJ1-6
size: few
V: TRBV6-5
D: -
CDR3: CASSYFVKGTPLHF
DNA: TGTGCCAGCAGTTACTTCGTGAAGGGAACACCCCTCCACTTT

J: TRBJ2-7
size: -
V: TRBV28
D: -
CDR3: CASIRGTSRDEQYF
DNA: TGTGCCAGCATCCGAGGGACATCCCGTGACGAGCAGTACTTC

J: TRBJ2-3
size: -
V: TRBV19
D: TRBD2
CDR3: CASSMGGTDTQYF
DNA: TGTGCCAGTAGTATGGGGGGGACAGATACGCAGTATTTT

J: TRBJ2-5
size: -
V: TRBV7-9
D: TRBD1
CDR3: CASSDRVDETQYF
DNA: TGTGCCAGCAGCGACAGGGTCGACGAGACCCAGTACTTC